This TCR beta chain came from a study of metastatic and nonmetastatic thyroid tumors. Original analysis: It was from CDR3 differences across clinicopathological groups that a distant-metastasis classifier for papillary thyroid cancer was built. TCRdb re-called the PCR reads with MiXCR. These V and J calls derive from TCRdb rather than the authors' analysis. The sample carries approximately 15,000 clones, 3% to 4% recorded once. No treatment of any kind had been given to any patient before thyroid surgery. This clone was detected only a few times. Trimming left V 7 bases short and J 0 bases short, with 8 bases between. This CDR3 spans 13 amino acids.

The specimen sequenced was tumor tissue. J is TRBJ2-3 and V is TRBV12-3 or TRBV12-4; no clear D gene. This clonotype was obtained from a female donor with papillary thyroid cancer or a benign thyroid nodule (not recorded which). Some clones in this sample may be carry-over from other donors' samples. The DNA of the CDR3 is TGTGCCAGCACCCTGGACAGCACAGATACGCAGTATTTT. Protein sequence: CASTLDSTDTQYF.